One sample yielded the 9 T cell receptor beta chains listed below, sequenced in a study of T cells expressing NK-cell markers. From its re-call of the 5' RACE reads, TCRdb lists each CDR3 protein once, without DNA. The table lists 400,000 to 550,000 distinct CDR3 sequences. Sequenced: blood T cells: a sorted CD56 or NKG2C T cell subset, CD4+ or CD8+ T cells, or bulk PBMC T cells (not recorded which). All receptors derive from a woman between 18 and 75 years old in good health.

This chain connects TRBV10-2 to TRBJ2-3; TCRdb designates TRBD2, a call that cannot be tested without DNA. Looked up from germline, CDR1 is WSHSY and CDR2 is SAAADI. The CDR3 totals 14 residues. The CDR3 region is CASSVGLTTDTQYF.

The chain joins TRBV7-9 to TRBJ2-7; with no DNA, the TCRdb D assignment of TRBD2 cannot be verified. CDR3 size: 14 residues. Per the germline V gene, CDR1 is SEHNR and CDR2 is FQNEAQ (reference sequence). The CDR3 sequence: CASSLKVGGYEQYF.

This chain uses TRBV3-1 with TRBJ2-1; TCRdb designates TRBD2, a call that cannot be tested without DNA. The CDR3 covers 14 residues. Per germline, CDR1 LGHDT and CDR2 YNNKEL (reference sequence). The CDR3 region is CASSQYGSHNEQFF.

The chain is built from TRBV2 and TRBJ2-2; absent DNA, TCRdb's TRBD2 call cannot be checked. Germline V gene sequence: CDR1 SNHLY, CDR2 FYNNEI. This CDR3 is 15 amino acids long. The CDR3 protein is CASIRGAANTGELFF.

The chain is built from TRBV11-1 and TRBJ2-4; TCRdb indicates TRBD1, and absent DNA this call remains unverified. Germline V gives CDR1 SGHAT, CDR2 FQDESV (reference sequence). This CDR3 has 18 residues. This CDR3 reads CASSDTSGTAKAKNIQYF. The full variable domain, rest sourced from reference TRBV11-1 and TRBJ2-4, is EAEVAQSPRYKITEKSQAVAFWCDPISGHATLYWYRQILGQGPELLVQFQDESVVDDSQLPKDRFSAERLKGVDSTLKIQPAELGDSAMYLCASSDTSGTAKAKNIQYFGAGTRLSVL.

The chain recombines TRBV11-2 with TRBJ1-2. Looked up from germline, CDR1 is SGHAT and CDR2 is FQNNGV. The CDR3 totals 12 residues. CDR3: CASSPLLEDATF. Using reference TRBV11-2 and TRBJ1-2 for the parts outside the CDR3, the full variable domain is EAGVAQSPRYKIIEKRQSVAFWCNPISGHATLYWYQQILGQGPKLLIQFQNNGVVDDSQLPKDRFSAERLKGVDSTLKIQPAKLEDSAVYLCASSPLLEDATFGSGTRLTVV.

The rearrangement links TRBV28 to TRBJ2-7; TCRdb's D call of TRBD2 is untestable without DNA. In germline, CDR1 is MDHEN, CDR2 SYDVKM. CDR3 length: 16 amino acids. CDR3 sequence: CASSLTTAGEFYEQYF.

This rearrangement joins TRBV28 to TRBJ1-1; TCRdb reports TRBD1, a call that lacks DNA to check it against. Germline CDR1 reads MDHEN; CDR2 reads SYDVKM. The CDR3 contains 17 residues. CDR3: CASSLSPRDRVTTEAFF.

The chain links TRBV27 to TRBJ2-2; the D call of TRBD2 rests on TCRdb alone, since no DNA is present to check it. CDR1 MNHEY and CDR2 SMNVEV come from the germline V gene (reference sequence). There are 15 residues in the CDR3. The CDR3 spells CASSSPSGRSWELFF.